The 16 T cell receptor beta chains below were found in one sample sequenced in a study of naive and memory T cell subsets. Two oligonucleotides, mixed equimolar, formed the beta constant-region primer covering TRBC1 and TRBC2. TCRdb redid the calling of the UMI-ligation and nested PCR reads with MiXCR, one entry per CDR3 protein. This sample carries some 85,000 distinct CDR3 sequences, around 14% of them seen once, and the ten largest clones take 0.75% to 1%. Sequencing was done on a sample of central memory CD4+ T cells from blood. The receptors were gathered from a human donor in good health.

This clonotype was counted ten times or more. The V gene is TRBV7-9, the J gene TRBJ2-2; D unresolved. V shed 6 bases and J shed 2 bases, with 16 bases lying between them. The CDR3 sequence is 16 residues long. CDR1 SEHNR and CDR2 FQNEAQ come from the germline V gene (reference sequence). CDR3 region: CASRARTQRNTGELFF. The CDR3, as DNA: TGTGCCAGCAGGGCCCGGACCCAACGCAACACCGGGGAGCTGTTTTTT.

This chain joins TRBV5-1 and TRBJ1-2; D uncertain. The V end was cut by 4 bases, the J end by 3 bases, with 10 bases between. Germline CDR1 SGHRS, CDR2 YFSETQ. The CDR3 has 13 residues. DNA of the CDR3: TGCGCCAGCAGCCCGGCCGGTGACTATGGCTACACCTTC. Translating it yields CASSPAGDYGYTF.

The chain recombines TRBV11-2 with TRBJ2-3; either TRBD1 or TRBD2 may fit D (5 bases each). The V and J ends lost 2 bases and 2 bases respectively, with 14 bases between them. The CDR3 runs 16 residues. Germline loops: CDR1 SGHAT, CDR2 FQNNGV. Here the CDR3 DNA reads TGTGCCAGCAGCTTAAGCTTCCGGGGCCTCACAGATACGCAGTATTTT. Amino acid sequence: CASSLSFRGLTDTQYF.

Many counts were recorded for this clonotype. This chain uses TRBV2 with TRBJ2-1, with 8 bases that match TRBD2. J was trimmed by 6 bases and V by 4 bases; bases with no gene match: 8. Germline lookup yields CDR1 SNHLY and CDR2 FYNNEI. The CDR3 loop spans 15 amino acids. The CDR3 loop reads CASSVGTRRSNEQFF. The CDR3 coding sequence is TGTGCCAGCAGTGTTGGGACTAGAAGGAGCAATGAGCAGTTCTTC.

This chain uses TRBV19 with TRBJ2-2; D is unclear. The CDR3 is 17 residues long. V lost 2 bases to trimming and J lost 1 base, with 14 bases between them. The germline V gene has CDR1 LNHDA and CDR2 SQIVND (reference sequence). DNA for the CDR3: TGTGCCAGTAGTATAAGATTAGGACGAGTGAACACCGGGGAGCTGTTTTTT. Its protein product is CASSIRLGRVNTGELFF.

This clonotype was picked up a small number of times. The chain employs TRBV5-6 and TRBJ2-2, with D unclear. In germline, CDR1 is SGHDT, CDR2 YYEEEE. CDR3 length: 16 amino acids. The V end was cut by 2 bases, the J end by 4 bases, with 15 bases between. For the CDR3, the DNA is TGTGCCAGCAGCTTCGGTCAGGTCACCGCCACCGGGGAGCTGTTTTTT. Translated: CASSFGQVTATGELFF.

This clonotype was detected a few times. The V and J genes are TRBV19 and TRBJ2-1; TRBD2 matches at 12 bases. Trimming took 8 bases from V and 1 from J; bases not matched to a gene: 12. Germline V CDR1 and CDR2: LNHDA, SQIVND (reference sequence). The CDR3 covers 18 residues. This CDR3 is CASGDLAGGPGSYNEQFF. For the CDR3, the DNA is TGTGCCAGTGGAGATCTAGCGGGAGGGCCCGGGTCCTACAATGAGCAGTTCTTC. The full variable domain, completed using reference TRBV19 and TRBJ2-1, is DGGITQSPKYLFRKEGQNVTLSCEQNLNHDAMYWYRQDPGQGLRLIYYSQIVNDFQKGDIAEGYSVSREKKESFPLTVTSAQKNPTAFYLCASGDLAGGPGSYNEQFFGPGTRLTVL.

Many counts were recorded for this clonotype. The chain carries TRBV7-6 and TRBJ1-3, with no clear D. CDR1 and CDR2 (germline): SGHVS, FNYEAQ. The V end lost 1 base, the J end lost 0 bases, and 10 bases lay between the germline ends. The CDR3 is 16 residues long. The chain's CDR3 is CASSLGGDSSGNTIYF. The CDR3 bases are TGTGCCAGCAGCTTAGGCGGCGATAGCTCTGGAAACACCATATATTTT.

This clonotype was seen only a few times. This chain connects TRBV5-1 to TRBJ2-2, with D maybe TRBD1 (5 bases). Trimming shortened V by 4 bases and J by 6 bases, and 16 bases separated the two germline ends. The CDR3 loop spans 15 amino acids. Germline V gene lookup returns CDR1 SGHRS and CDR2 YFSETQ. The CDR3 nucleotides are TGCGCCAGCAGCCCCCAGGGTCCTGTGTCCGGGGAGCTGTTTTTT. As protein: CASSPQGPVSGELFF. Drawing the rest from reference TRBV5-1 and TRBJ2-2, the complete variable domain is KAGVTQTPRYLIKTRGQQVTLSCSPISGHRSVSWYQQTPGQGLQFLFEYFSETQRNKGNFPGRFSGRQFSNSRSEMNVSTLELGDSALYLCASSPQGPVSGELFFGEGSRLTVL.

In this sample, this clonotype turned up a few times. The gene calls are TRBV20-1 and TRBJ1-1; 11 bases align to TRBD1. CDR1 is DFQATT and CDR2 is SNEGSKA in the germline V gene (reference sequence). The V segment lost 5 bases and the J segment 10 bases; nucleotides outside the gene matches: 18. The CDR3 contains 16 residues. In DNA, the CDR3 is TGCAGTGCTTCAACGCCCACGGGACAGGGGGAATTCGGAGCTTTCTTT. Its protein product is CSASTPTGQGEFGAFF.

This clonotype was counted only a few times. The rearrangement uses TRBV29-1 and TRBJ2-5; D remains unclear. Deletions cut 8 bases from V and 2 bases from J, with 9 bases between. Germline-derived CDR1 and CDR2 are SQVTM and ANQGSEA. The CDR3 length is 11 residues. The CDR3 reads CSSLRQETQYF. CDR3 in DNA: TGCAGCTCACTGCGACAAGAGACCCAGTACTTC.

This chain's CDR3 is CASSLVAGGRNEQFF. The CDR3 DNA reads TGTGCCAGCAGCTTGGTAGCGGGAGGACGCAATGAGCAGTTCTTC. The rearrangement joins TRBV5-4 to TRBJ2-1; TRBD2 aligns across 10 bases. Germline assignment: CDR1 SGHNT and CDR2 YYREEE (reference sequence). The CDR3 totals 15 residues. Trimming cost V 0 bases and J 6 bases; bases outside gene matches: 3.

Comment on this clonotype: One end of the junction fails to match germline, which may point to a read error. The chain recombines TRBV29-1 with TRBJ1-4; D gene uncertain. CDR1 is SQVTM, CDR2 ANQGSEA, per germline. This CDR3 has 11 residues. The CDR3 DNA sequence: TGCAGCGTTGCGTTTGGTGGACTGACGGATTTT. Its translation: CSVAFGGLTDF.

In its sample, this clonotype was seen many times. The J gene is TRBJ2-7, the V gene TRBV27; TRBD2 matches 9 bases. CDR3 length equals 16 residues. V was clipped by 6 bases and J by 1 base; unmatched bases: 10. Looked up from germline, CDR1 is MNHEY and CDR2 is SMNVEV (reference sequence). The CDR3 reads CASSPGGTSRSYEQYF. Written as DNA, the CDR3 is TGTGCCAGCAGCCCAGGCGGGACTAGCAGATCCTACGAGCAGTACTTC.

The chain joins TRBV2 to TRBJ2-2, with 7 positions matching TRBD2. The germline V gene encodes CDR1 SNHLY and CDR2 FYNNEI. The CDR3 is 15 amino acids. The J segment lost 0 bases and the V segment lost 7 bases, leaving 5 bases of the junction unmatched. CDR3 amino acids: CASKLLAANTGELFF. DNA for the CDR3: TGTGCCAGCAAATTGCTAGCGGCGAACACCGGGGAGCTGTTTTTT.

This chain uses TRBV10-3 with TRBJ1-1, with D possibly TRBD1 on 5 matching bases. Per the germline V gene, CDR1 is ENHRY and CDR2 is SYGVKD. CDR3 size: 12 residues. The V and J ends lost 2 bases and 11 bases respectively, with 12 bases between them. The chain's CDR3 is CAISEAVTDAFF. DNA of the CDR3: TGTGCCATCAGTGAGGCTGTGACAGACGCTTTCTTT.